The clone carrying this TCR beta chain has more than one count but fewer than ten. The antigen is undetermined. These data belong to a study of early T cells in non-severe SARS-CoV-2 infection. Study in general: Sequencing of unsorted whole blood was done on bulk RNA, leaving chains unpaired.

Tagging with unique molecular identifiers was applied to individual cDNA molecules. TCRdb reprocessed the 5' RACE reads via MiXCR and lists one record per CDR3 protein. The sample lists 75,000 to 90,000 distinct CDR3 sequences, about 15% occurring once. Germline CDR1 is MDHEN and CDR2 is SYDVKM. The CDR3 has 11 residues. Trimming stripped 6 bases from V and 8 bases from J, with 8 bases between. Study observations and caveats: Lookups in VDJdb leaned toward anti-spike CD8 responses and missed private and CD4 specificities.

This TCR was sampled from an adult who was a healthcare worker with PCR-confirmed SARS-CoV-2 infection or an uninfected control (not recorded which). Sequencing input: whole blood. This sequence joins TRBV28 and TRBJ1-3; D call uncertain. CDR3 in DNA: TGTGCCAGCAGCCCGAGAGACACCATATATTTT. Translation gives CASSPRDTIYF.